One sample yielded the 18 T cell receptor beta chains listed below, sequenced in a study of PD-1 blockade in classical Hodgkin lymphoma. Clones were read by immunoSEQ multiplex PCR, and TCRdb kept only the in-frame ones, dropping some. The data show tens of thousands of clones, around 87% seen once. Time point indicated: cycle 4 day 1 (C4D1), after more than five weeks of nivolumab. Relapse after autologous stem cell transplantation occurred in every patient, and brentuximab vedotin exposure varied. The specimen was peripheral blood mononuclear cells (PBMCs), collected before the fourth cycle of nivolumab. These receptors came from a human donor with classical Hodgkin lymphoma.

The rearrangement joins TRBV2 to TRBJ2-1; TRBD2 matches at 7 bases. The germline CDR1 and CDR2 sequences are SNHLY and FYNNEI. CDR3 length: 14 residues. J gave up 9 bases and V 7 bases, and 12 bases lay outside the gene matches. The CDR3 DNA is TGTGCCAGCAAAAAGGGGCGGGAGCGGTCTGAGCAGTTCTTC. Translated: CASKKGRERSEQFF.

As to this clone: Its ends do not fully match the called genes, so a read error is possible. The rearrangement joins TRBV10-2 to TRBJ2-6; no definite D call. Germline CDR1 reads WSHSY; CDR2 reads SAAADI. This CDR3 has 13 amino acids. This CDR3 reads CASKQSRANVLTF. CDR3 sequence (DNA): TGCGCCAGCAAACAAAGTCGGGCCAACGTCCTAACTTTC.

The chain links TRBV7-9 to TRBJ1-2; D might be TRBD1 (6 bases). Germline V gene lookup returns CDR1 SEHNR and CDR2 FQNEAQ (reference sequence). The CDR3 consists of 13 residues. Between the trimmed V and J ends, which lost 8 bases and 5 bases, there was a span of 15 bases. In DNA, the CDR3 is TGTGCCAGCCGCCCGGGACAAGAATATGGCTACACCTTC. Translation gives CASRPGQEYGYTF.

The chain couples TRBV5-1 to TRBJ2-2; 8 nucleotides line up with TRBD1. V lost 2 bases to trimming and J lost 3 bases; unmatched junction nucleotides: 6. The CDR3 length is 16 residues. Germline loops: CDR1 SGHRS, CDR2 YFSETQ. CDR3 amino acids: CASSFGQGGDTGELFF. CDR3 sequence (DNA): TGCGCCAGCAGCTTCGGACAGGGAGGAGACACCGGGGAGCTGTTTTTT.

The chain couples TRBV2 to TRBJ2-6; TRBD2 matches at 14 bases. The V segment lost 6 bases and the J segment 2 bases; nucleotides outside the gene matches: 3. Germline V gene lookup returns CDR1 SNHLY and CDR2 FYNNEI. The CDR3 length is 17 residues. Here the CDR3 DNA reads TGTGCCAGCAGGACTAGCGGGGGGGCCCCTGGGGCCAACGTCCTGACTTTC. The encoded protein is CASRTSGGAPGANVLTF.

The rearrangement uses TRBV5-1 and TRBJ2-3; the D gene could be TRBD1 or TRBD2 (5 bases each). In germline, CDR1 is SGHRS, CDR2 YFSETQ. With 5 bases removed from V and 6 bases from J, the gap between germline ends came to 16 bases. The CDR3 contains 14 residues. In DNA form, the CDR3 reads TGCGCCAGCAGTCCCGGGGCCTCCGGGGATACGCAGTATTTT. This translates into CASSPGASGDTQYF.

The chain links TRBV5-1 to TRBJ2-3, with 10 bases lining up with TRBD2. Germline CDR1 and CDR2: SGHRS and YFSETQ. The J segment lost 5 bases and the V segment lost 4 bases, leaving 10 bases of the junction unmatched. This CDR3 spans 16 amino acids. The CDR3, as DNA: TGCGCCAGCAGCACCTCTCTAGCGGGAGTTCAAGATACGCAGTATTTT. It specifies CASSTSLAGVQDTQYF. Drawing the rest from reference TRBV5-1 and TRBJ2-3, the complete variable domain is KAGVTQTPRYLIKTRGQQVTLSCSPISGHRSVSWYQQTPGQGLQFLFEYFSETQRNKGNFPGRFSGRQFSNSRSEMNVSTLELGDSALYLCASSTSLAGVQDTQYFGPGTRLTVL.

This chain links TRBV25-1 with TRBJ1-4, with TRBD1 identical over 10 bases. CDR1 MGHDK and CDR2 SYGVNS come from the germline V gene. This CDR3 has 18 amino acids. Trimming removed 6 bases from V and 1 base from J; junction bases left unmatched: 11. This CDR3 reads CASRDGTGAGRTNEKLFF. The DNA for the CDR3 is TGTGCCAGCAGGGATGGGACAGGGGCGGGAAGAACTAATGAAAAACTGTTTTTT.

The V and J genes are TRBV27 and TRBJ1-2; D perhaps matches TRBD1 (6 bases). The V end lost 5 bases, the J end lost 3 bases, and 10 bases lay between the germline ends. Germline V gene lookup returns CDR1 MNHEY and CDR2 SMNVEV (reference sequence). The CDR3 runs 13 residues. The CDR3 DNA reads TGTGCCAGCAGTCGGACAGCCCACTATGGCTACACCTTC. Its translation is CASSRTAHYGYTF.

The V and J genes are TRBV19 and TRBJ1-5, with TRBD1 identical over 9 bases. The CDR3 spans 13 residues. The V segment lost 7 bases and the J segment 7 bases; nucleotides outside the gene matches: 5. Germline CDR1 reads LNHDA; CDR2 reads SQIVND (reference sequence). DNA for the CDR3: TGTGCCAGTAAGGGACAGGGCTGGCAGCCCCAGCATTTT. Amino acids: CASKGQGWQPQHF.

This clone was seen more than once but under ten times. The CDR3 loop is CASSGTVSNQPQHF. The CDR3 region has the DNA TGTGCCAGCAGTGGGACAGTTAGCAATCAGCCCCAGCATTTT. The chain carries TRBV2 and TRBJ1-5, with D maybe TRBD1 (6 bases). Germline lookup yields CDR1 SNHLY and CDR2 FYNNEI. The CDR3 extends over 14 amino acids. The V end lost 4 bases, the J end lost 0 bases, and 7 bases lay between the germline ends.

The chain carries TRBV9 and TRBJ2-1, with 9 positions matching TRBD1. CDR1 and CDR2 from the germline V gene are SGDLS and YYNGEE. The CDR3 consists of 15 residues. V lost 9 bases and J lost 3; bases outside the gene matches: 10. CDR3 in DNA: TGTGCCACCAGTTTAGGACAGGGGAACTACAATGAGCAGTTCTTC. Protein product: CATSLGQGNYNEQFF. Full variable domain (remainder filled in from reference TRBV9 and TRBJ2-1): DSGVTQTPKHLITATGQRVTLRCSPRSGDLSVYWYQQSLDQGLQFLIQYYNGEERAKGNILERFSAQQFPDLHSELNLSSLELGDSALYFCATSLGQGNYNEQFFGPGTRLTVL.

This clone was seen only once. CDR3 amino acids: CASSQDEGLEKLFF. DNA of the CDR3: TGCGCCAGCAGCCAAGATGAGGGGCTTGAAAAACTGTTTTTT. This chain connects TRBV4-1 to TRBJ1-4, with a weak D call TRBD1 (5 bases). The CDR3 spans 14 residues. Trimming took 0 bases from V and 7 from J, leaving 9 bases between them. In germline, CDR1 is MGHRA, CDR2 YSYEKL.

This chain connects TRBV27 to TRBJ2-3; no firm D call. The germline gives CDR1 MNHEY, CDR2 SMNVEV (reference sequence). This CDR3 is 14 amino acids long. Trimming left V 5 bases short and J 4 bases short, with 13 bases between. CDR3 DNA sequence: TGTGCCAGCAGTCCCCCGGACGGACCAGATACGCAGTATTTT. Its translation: CASSPPDGPDTQYF.

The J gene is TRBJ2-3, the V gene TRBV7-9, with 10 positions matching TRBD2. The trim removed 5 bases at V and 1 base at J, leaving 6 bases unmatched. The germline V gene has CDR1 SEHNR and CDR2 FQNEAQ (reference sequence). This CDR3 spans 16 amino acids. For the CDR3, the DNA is TGTGCCAGCAGCCACCTTCTAGCGGGGGGCACAGATACGCAGTATTTT. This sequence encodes CASSHLLAGGTDTQYF.

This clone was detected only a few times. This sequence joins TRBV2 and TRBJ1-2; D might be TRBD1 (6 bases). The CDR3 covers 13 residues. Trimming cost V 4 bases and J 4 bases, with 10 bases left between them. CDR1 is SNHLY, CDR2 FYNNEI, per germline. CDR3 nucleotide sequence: TGTGCCAGCAGTGGACAGGACAGCTATGGCTACACCTTC. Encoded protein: CASSGQDSYGYTF.

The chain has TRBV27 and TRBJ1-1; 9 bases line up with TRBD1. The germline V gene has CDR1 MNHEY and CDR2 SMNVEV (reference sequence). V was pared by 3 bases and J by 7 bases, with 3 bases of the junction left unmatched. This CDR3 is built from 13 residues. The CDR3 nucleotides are TGTGCCAGCAGTTTGGGACAGGGAATTGAAGCTTTCTTT. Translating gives CASSLGQGIEAFF.

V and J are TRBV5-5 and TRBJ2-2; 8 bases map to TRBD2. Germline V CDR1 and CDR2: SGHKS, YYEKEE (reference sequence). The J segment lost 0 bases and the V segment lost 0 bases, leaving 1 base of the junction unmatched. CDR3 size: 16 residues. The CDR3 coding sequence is TGTGCCAGCAGCTTGGGTAGCGGGGCGAACACCGGGGAGCTGTTTTTT. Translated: CASSLGSGANTGELFF.